This section outlines one T cell receptor beta chain sequence together with its context. The antigen remains undetermined. The data were taken from a study of cytomegalovirus exposure and HLA in healthy donors. In the PCR, 60 Vbeta and 13 Jbeta primers were used. The data were produced by immunoSEQ multiplex PCR, yet TCRdb's version contains in-frame clones alone and is incomplete. The sample includes 200,000 or so clones, about 79% of them seen just once. Overall study results and limits: Later, TCR association rates were found to vary by HLA locus, highest for DRB1 and lowest for HLA-C. What a later analysis showed was that several of the most significant clusters appeared linked to common viral pathogens. In an earlier analysis, productive rearrangement rates for most beta V segments clustered near 87% or 30%. Later analysis reportedly placed an Asian-associated ancestry cluster below the approximately 730-donor mean in N-insertions.

Germline CDR1 SEHNR, CDR2 FQNEAQ (reference sequence). Trimming removed 7 bases at V and 2 bases at J, with 18 bases between. This CDR3 spans 16 amino acids. This receptor was identified in a boy aged 2 to 10 in good health and CMV-seronegative. The source material was PBMCs. The rearrangement links TRBV7-9 to TRBJ1-5, with D perhaps TRBD1 (6 bases). CDR3 in amino acids: CASTPLKRQGNQPQHF. CDR3 DNA sequence: TGTGCCAGCACCCCCCTCAAACGACAGGGCAATCAGCCCCAGCATTTT.